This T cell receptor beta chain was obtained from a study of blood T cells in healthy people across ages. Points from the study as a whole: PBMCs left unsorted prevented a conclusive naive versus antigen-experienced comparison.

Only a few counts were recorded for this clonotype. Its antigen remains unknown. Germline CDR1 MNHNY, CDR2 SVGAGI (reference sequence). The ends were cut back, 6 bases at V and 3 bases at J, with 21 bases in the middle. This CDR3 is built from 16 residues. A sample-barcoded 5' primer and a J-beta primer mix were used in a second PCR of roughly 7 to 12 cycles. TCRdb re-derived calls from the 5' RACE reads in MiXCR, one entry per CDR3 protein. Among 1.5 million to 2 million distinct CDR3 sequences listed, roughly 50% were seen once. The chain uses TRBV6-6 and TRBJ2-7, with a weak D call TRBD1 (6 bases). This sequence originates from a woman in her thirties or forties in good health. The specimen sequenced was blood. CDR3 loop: CASSSPSTGLGYEQYF. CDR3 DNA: TGTGCCAGCAGCTCCCCCTCAACAGGGTTGGGCTACGAGCAGTACTTC.